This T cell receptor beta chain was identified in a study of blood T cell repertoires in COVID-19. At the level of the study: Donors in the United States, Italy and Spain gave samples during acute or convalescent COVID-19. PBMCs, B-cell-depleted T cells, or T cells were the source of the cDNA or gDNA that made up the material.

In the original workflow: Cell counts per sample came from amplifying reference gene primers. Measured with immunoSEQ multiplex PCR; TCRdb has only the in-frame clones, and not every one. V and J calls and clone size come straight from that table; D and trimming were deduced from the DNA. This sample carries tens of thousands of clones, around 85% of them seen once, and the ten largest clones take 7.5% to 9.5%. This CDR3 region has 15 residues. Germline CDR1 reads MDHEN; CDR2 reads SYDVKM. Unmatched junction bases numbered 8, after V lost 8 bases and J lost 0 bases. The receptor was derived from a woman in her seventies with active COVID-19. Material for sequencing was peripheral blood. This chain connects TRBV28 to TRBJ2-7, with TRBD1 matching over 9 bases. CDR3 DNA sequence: TGTGCCAGCCGTCGTGGGACAGGGAGCTCCTACGAGCAGTACTTC. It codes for CASRRGTGSSYEQYF.